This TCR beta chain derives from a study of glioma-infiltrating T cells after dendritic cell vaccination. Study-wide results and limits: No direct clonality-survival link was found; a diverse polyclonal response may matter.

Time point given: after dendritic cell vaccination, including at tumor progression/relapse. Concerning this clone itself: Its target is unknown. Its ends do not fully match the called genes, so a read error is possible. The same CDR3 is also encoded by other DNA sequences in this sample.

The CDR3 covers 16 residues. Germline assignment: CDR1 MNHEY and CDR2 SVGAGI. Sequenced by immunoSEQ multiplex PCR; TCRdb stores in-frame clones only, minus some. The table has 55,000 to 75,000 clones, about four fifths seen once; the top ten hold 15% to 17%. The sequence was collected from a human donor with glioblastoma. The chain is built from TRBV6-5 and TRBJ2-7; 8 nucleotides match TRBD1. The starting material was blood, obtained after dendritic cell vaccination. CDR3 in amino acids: CASSYRRAGGRYEQYF. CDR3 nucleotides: TGCGCCAGCAGTTACAGGCGGGCAGGGGGCAGGTACGAGCAGTACTTC.